This entry lists 30 T cell receptor beta chains sequenced from one sample in a study of shared clonotypes between healthy human individuals. Sequencing used immunoSEQ multiplex PCR; TCRdb keeps in-frame clones, though not all of them. The sample yields more than 1.2 million clones, 98% seen once. Sequencing used naive CD4+ T cells sorted from blood. Regarding subset: CD45RA+ positively selected. These receptors were obtained from a man younger than 45 in good health.

The chain has TRBV7-2 and TRBJ1-5; 7 positions match TRBD1. The CDR3 sequence is 15 residues long. V lost 2 bases, J lost 5 bases, and 6 bases stayed unmatched. Germline values: CDR1 SGHTA, CDR2 FQGNSA. CDR3 DNA sequence: TGTGCCAGCAGCTTAAGGACAGGTCCAGATCAGCCCCAGCATTTT. It yields the protein CASSLRTGPDQPQHF. Combining the CDR3 with reference TRBV7-2 and TRBJ1-5 gives the whole variable domain GAGVSQSPSNKVTEKGKDVELRCDPISGHTALYWYRQSLGQGLEFLIYFQGNSAPDKSGLPSDRFSAERTGGSVSTLTIQRTQQEDSAVYLCASSLRTGPDQPQHFGDGTRLSIL.

About this clone: Different DNA sequences within this sample yield the same CDR3. The genes are TRBV20-1 and TRBJ2-5; D gene unclear. CDR3 length: 10 amino acids. Between the trimmed V and J ends, which lost 5 bases and 5 bases, there was a span of 6 bases. CDR1 DFQATT and CDR2 SNEGSKA come from the germline V gene (reference sequence). The CDR3 is CSAGQETQYF. The DNA of the CDR3 is TGCAGTGCTGGTCAGGAGACCCAGTACTTC.

The rearrangement joins TRBV4-1 to TRBJ2-1; no firm D call. Trimming shortened V by 1 base and J by 5 bases, and 3 bases separated the two germline ends. The CDR3 covers 12 residues. CDR1 is MGHRA, CDR2 YSYEKL, per germline. CDR3 DNA: TGCGCCAGCAGCCAAGGGAACAATGAGCAGTTCTTC. Its translation is CASSQGNNEQFF.

V gene TRBV9 combines with J gene TRBJ2-3; D may be TRBD2 (6 bases). The germline V gene encodes CDR1 SGDLS and CDR2 YYNGEE. The V gene lost 2 bases and the J gene lost 6 bases, with 13 bases spanning the gap. The length of the CDR3 is 14 residues. The CDR3 region has the DNA TGTGCCAGCAGCGTCCGGACCCTAGCGGATACGCAGTATTTT. Its translation: CASSVRTLADTQYF.

The rearrangement joins TRBV18 to TRBJ2-2, with 9 bases identical to TRBD1. V lost 5 bases, J lost 3 bases, and 13 bases stayed unmatched. Germline V gene sequence: CDR1 KGHSH, CDR2 LQKENI. This CDR3 spans 18 amino acids. The CDR3, as DNA: TGTGCCAGCTCATCTCTTAAATACAGGGGGCTTTACACCGGGGAGCTGTTTTTT. Encoded protein: CASSSLKYRGLYTGELFF.

This clone was seen once. This chain uses TRBV2 with TRBJ2-7; tentatively, D is TRBD2 (6 bases). Trimming shortened V by 4 bases and J by 7 bases, and 11 bases separated the two germline ends. CDR1 and CDR2 from the germline V gene are SNHLY and FYNNEI. The CDR3 consists of 12 residues. CDR3: CASSGREQEQYF. The CDR3 region has the DNA TGTGCCAGCAGTGGGAGGGAGCAGGAGCAGTACTTC.

The J gene is TRBJ2-2, the V gene TRBV18; no firm D call. Looked up from germline, CDR1 is KGHSH and CDR2 is LQKENI. Between the trimmed V and J ends, which lost 5 bases and 4 bases, there was a span of 8 bases. The CDR3 loop spans 13 amino acids. CDR3 nucleotides: TGTGCCAGCTCAGCCCTCCTCACCGGGGAGCTGTTTTTT. Its protein product is CASSALLTGELFF.

This clone was picked up one time. The rearrangement links TRBV5-1 to TRBJ2-7; 7 bases fit TRBD1. CDR3 length: 15 amino acids. With V trimmed by 3 bases and J by 2 bases, 8 bases remained unmatched. Germline CDR1 is SGHRS and CDR2 is YFSETQ. CDR3 DNA: TGCGCCAGCAGCTCCCGTGAGGGGGCCCCCTACGAGCAGTACTTC. It is translated as CASSSREGAPYEQYF.

The rearrangement links TRBV5-1 to TRBJ2-5; D call uncertain. The V end lost 2 bases, the J end lost 3 bases, and 11 bases lay between the germline ends. The germline V gene encodes CDR1 SGHRS and CDR2 YFSETQ. The CDR3 consists of 14 residues. The CDR3 DNA follows: TGCGCCAGCAGCTTTGATGTTGTAGAAGAGACCCAGTACTTC. This gives the protein CASSFDVVEETQYF.

The chain is built from TRBV9 and TRBJ2-5; weak D call: TRBD1 (6 bases). The V end lost 3 bases, the J end lost 4 bases, and 16 bases lay between the germline ends. The CDR3 is made up of 15 amino acids. The germline CDR1 and CDR2 sequences are SGDLS and YYNGEE. As DNA, the CDR3 is TGTGCCAGCAGCGCTTTAGATGGGGGCCCAGAGACCCAGTACTTC. As protein: CASSALDGGPETQYF.

This chain joins TRBV4-1 and TRBJ1-1; 12 bases map to TRBD1. There are 17 residues in the CDR3. J lost 3 bases, V lost 5 bases, and 10 bases had no gene match. In germline, CDR1 is MGHRA, CDR2 YSYEKL. CDR3 DNA sequence: TGCGCCAGCAGCGGACGGGACAGGGGGCCGGACGACACTGAAGCTTTCTTT. Residues: CASSGRDRGPDDTEAFF.

The V and J genes are TRBV28 and TRBJ2-1; D is ambiguous. CDR1 is MDHEN and CDR2 is SYDVKM in the germline V gene. The V end lost 7 bases, the J end lost 4 bases, and 8 bases lay between the germline ends. The CDR3 is 12 residues long. CDR3 DNA sequence: TGTGCCAGCAAGTCTACGTACAATGAGCAGTTCTTC. This translates into CASKSTYNEQFF.

The chain is built from TRBV6-5 and TRBJ2-7; no firm D call. The germline CDR1 and CDR2 sequences are MNHEY and SVGAGI. Trimming took 10 bases from V and 0 from J, leaving 19 bases between them. The CDR3 extends over 15 amino acids. The DNA for the CDR3 is TGTGCCACCACCGTAGGGCGTGCTAGCTCCTACGAGCAGTACTTC. Protein sequence: CATTVGRASSYEQYF.

This clone came up once. The V call is TRBV29-1, the J call TRBJ1-2, with TRBD1 matching 7 bases. The CDR3 extends over 12 amino acids. J was trimmed by 7 bases and V by 7 bases; bases with no gene match: 9. The germline V gene encodes CDR1 SQVTM and CDR2 ANQGSEA. CDR3 in amino acids: CSASGQAGGYTF. The CDR3 nucleotides read TGCAGCGCCAGCGGACAGGCTGGTGGCTACACCTTC.

The chain couples TRBV7-6 to TRBJ2-7, with 10 nucleotides matching TRBD1. CDR3 length equals 16 residues. The germline V gene has CDR1 SGHVS and CDR2 FNYEAQ. V was pared by 0 bases and J by 2 bases, with 4 bases of the junction left unmatched. In DNA, the CDR3 is TGTGCCAGCAGCTTAGCCGGACAGGGGGTCCCCTACGAGCAGTACTTC. The encoded protein is CASSLAGQGVPYEQYF.

The rearrangement links TRBV2 to TRBJ2-2; TRBD2 matches at 9 bases. Looked up from germline, CDR1 is SNHLY and CDR2 is FYNNEI. The CDR3 runs to 15 residues. The J segment lost 7 bases and the V segment lost 3 bases, leaving 6 bases of the junction unmatched. The CDR3 sequence: CASSDGSGRGGELFF. CDR3 in DNA: TGTGCCAGCAGTGATGGTAGCGGGAGAGGCGGGGAGCTGTTTTTT.

In DNA, the CDR3 is TGTGCCAGCAGCCACATACTTCACGAGCAGTACTTC. It specifies CASSHILHEQYF. The chain joins TRBV11-2 to TRBJ2-7; no definite D call. Germline V gives CDR1 SGHAT, CDR2 FQNNGV. This CDR3 is 12 amino acids long. V lost 5 bases, J lost 5 bases, and 10 bases lay in between.

J is TRBJ2-7 and V is TRBV9; 7 bases line up with TRBD1. With 0 bases clipped from V and 3 bases from J, the junction kept 6 bases outside the gene matches. The CDR3 sequence is 15 residues long. Germline lookup yields CDR1 SGDLS and CDR2 YYNGEE. CDR3: CASSVGQGNVYEQYF. DNA for the CDR3: TGTGCCAGCAGCGTAGGACAGGGTAATGTCTACGAGCAGTACTTC. The full variable domain, in which reference TRBV9 and TRBJ2-7 provide the parts outside the CDR3, is DSGVTQTPKHLITATGQRVTLRCSPRSGDLSVYWYQQSLDQGLQFLIQYYNGEERAKGNILERFSAQQFPDLHSELNLSSLELGDSALYFCASSVGQGNVYEQYFGPGTRLTVT.

The chain employs TRBV2 and TRBJ2-2; 11 positions match TRBD1. Germline-derived CDR1 and CDR2 are SNHLY and FYNNEI. With V trimmed by 5 bases and J by 7 bases, 12 bases remained unmatched. This CDR3 is built from 17 residues. The CDR3 sequence: CASSPPTSGTGGGELFF. As DNA, the CDR3 is TGTGCCAGCAGTCCCCCCACTTCCGGGACAGGGGGCGGGGAGCTGTTTTTT.

J is TRBJ1-5 and V is TRBV7-2; D gene ambiguous. The CDR3 loop spans 15 amino acids. Germline assignment: CDR1 SGHTA and CDR2 FQGNSA. V lost 0 bases to trimming and J lost 4 bases, with 10 bases between them. The DNA of the CDR3 is TGTGCCAGCAGCTTAGCTCGGCAGAGGAATCAGCCCCAGCATTTT. Translating gives CASSLARQRNQPQHF.

Concerning this clone itself: The identical CDR3 is also encoded by other nucleotide sequences in the sample. The J gene is TRBJ1-5, the V gene TRBV5-1, with D tentatively TRBD1 (5 bases). The V and J ends lost 4 bases and 4 bases respectively, with 15 bases between them. This CDR3 has 15 residues. Germline V gene lookup returns CDR1 SGHRS and CDR2 YFSETQ. In DNA form, the CDR3 reads TGCGCCAGCAGCCTTGGCGGCCAGGGTAATCAGCCCCAGCATTTT. Its protein product is CASSLGGQGNQPQHF.

CDR3 coding DNA: TGTGCCAGCAGGTTGGACGGACGGGGTTACAATGAGCAGTTCTTC. Protein sequence: CASRLDGRGYNEQFF. The rearrangement uses TRBV6-6 and TRBJ2-1, with D perhaps matching TRBD2 (5 bases). Germline V CDR1 and CDR2: MNHNY, SVGAGI (reference sequence). This CDR3 is 15 amino acids long. Trimming stripped 6 bases from V and 4 bases from J, with 16 bases between.

The gene calls are TRBV7-9 and TRBJ2-1, with TRBD1 as a possible D gene (5 bases). Trimming stripped 5 bases from V and 2 bases from J, with 13 bases between. The germline CDR1 and CDR2 sequences are SEHNR and FQNEAQ (reference sequence). The CDR3 length is 15 residues. As DNA, the CDR3 is TGTGCCAGCAGCCTCAGGGTTTTCACCTACAATGAGCAGTTCTTC. Translated, it gives CASSLRVFTYNEQFF.

The chain combines TRBV4-3 with TRBJ1-2; the match to TRBD1 covers 12 bases. The V gene end was trimmed by 4 bases and the J gene end by 8 bases; junction bases not matched to a gene: 8. The CDR3 extends over 15 amino acids. Germline values: CDR1 LGHNA, CDR2 YSLEER. CDR3 in amino acids: CASSRGQGASLGYTF. The CDR3 DNA follows: TGCGCCAGCAGCCGGGGACAGGGGGCATCCCTGGGCTACACCTTC.

This chain links TRBV7-9 with TRBJ1-1; D possibly corresponds to TRBD1 (6 bases). This CDR3 is 14 amino acids long. CDR1 and CDR2 (germline): SEHNR, FQNEAQ (reference sequence). Trimming stripped 5 bases from V and 1 base from J, with 11 bases between. CDR3 sequence: CASSRGTPNTEAFF. CDR3 DNA: TGTGCCAGCAGCAGAGGGACACCGAACACTGAAGCTTTCTTT.

The chain carries TRBV5-8 and TRBJ2-1; possible D gene TRBD1, 6 bases. Trimming left V 4 bases short and J 2 bases short, with 10 bases between. CDR1 is SGHTS, CDR2 YDEGEE, per germline. The CDR3 covers 14 residues. CDR3 nucleotide sequence: TGTGCCAGCAGCCACACAGGGACCTACAATGAGCAGTTCTTC. Encoded protein: CASSHTGTYNEQFF.

This clone is a singleton in its sample. CDR3 region: CASSKETRPGYNEQFF. The CDR3 DNA reads TGTGCCAGCAGCAAAGAAACTCGCCCGGGGTACAATGAGCAGTTCTTC. The J gene is TRBJ2-1, the V gene TRBV9; the D gene is possibly TRBD2 (5 bases). V was trimmed by 4 bases and J by 4 bases, leaving 18 bases between them. Germline V gene data show CDR1 as SGDLS and CDR2 as YYNGEE. CDR3 length equals 16 residues.

The V gene is TRBV25-1, the J gene TRBJ2-1; no firm D call. Germline V gene lookup returns CDR1 MGHDK and CDR2 SYGVNS. With 3 bases removed from V and 10 bases from J, the gap between germline ends came to 19 bases. The CDR3 spans 15 residues. For the CDR3, the DNA is TGTGCCAGCAGTGATCCTACACTCCCTATTGGGGAGCAGTTCTTC. Its protein product is CASSDPTLPIGEQFF.

This sequence joins TRBV21-1 and TRBJ2-7. TRBV21-1 is classified as a pseudogene. This CDR3 spans 16 amino acids. The DNA of the CDR3 is TGTGCCAGCAGCAAAGCCAACGGGGCCTGCTCCTACGAGCAGTACTTC. Translating it yields CASSKANGACSYEQYF.

This chain connects TRBV29-1 to TRBJ1-2; possible D gene TRBD1, 5 bases. The V end was cut by 1 base, the J end by 0 bases, with 6 bases between. CDR1 is SQVTM, CDR2 ANQGSEA, per germline. The CDR3 runs to 13 residues. The CDR3 DNA reads TGCAGCGTTGAAGGGGGACCTAACTATGGCTACACCTTC. The encoded protein is CSVEGGPNYGYTF. Based on the CDR3 plus reference TRBV29-1 and TRBJ1-2, the full variable domain is SAVISQKPSRDICQRGTSLTIQCQVDSQVTMMFWYRQQPGQSLTLIATANQGSEATYESGFVIDKFPISRPNLTFSTLTVSNMSPEDSSIYLCSVEGGPNYGYTFGSGTRLTVV.